The text below deals with one T cell receptor beta chain. The antigen is undetermined. Isolated RNA was reverse transcribed in full, so expressed TCRB transcripts were sequenced. The table came from immunoSEQ multiplex PCR; TCRdb's copy has only in-frame clones and leaves some out. The profile covers some 350,000 clones, with around 10% appearing a single time and 0.6% taken by the ten largest. The CDR3 extends over 12 amino acids. Germline V gives CDR1 SGDLS, CDR2 YYNGEE. Deletions cut 4 bases from V and 7 bases from J, with 9 bases between. The data belong to a study of beta chain features in type 1 diabetes. Study-wide background: Age, gender and cell yields were alike across patients and healthy donors. Findings and limits, study-wide: cDNA-based reads could over-represent cells with high TCR expression. TCRB CDR3s were moderately but significantly shorter in Type 1 diabetes patients in all four CD4+ subsets.

The chain recombines TRBV9 with TRBJ2-1; TRBD2 might be the D (6 bases). The source of this sequence is a young man with type 1 diabetes. Source material: central memory CD4+ T cells from blood. The CDR3 DNA sequence: TGTGCCAGCAGCCGGGACTGGAATGAGCAGTTCTTC. It codes for CASSRDWNEQFF.